The sequence of this T cell receptor beta chain was determined in a study of somatic mutations in cytotoxic T cells in rheumatoid arthritis. At the level of the study: After diagnosis, patient blood (around 32 ml EDTA) was drawn right away, before any treatment was given. There were some V beta antibody-stained T-cell populations flow-sorted at nearly 100% purity, and these included V beta1+ cells sequenced for TCRB. Whole-study findings and limits: The authors did not adjust the slight TRBV07 underrepresentation in rheumatoid arthritis patients for multiple comparisons.

Isolation of CD4+ and CD8+ cells used positive magnetic bead selection, with purity checked by flow cytometry. The sample holds one count of this clone. The antigen remains unidentified. Repertoires were generated with immunoSEQ multiplex PCR, while TCRdb's copy carries only in-frame clones and drops some. The table lists 15,000 or so clones, around 75% of them singletons. This CDR3 is built from 17 residues. V was clipped by 4 bases and J by 0 bases; unmatched bases: 5. Germline loops: CDR1 SGDLS, CDR2 YYNGEE. The sequencing input was CD8+ T cells sorted from blood. The clonotype originates from an adult with rheumatoid arthritis. The chain employs TRBV9 and TRBJ2-2; 11 bases are shared with TRBD2. This CDR3 is CASSITSGGSNTGELFF. The CDR3 nucleotides are TGTGCCAGCAGCATTACTAGCGGGGGCTCGAACACCGGGGAGCTGTTTTTT.